This T cell receptor beta chain was observed in a study of persistence of HIV-infected CD4 T cells. The immunoSEQ assay was version 4, run in survey mode. The table came from immunoSEQ multiplex PCR; TCRdb's copy has only in-frame clones and leaves some out. The sample yields 37,000 or so clones, approximately 80% seen once. CDR3 length: 16 residues. The trim removed 3 bases at V and 3 bases at J, leaving 7 bases unmatched. Germline V gene sequence: CDR1 MNHEY, CDR2 SVGAGI. The stimulus was lysate of CMV-infected fibroblasts, approximately 9.7 ug/mL. CD40L-negative CD69-negative CD45RO-high memory CD4+ T cells were sorted as populations depleted of antigen-responding cells. This clone appeared a few times. Its antigen is undetermined.

The chain has TRBV6-5 and TRBJ1-3; TRBD1 matches 8 bases. This TCR came from an adult man with HIV who was CMV-seropositive. Source: CD4+ T cells sorted from PBMCs after roughly 18-hour stimulation, taken from a patient who received antiretroviral therapy. The CDR3 reads CASSYRAGGYGNTIYF. The CDR3 DNA follows: TGTGCCAGCAGTTATCGGGCAGGGGGCTATGGAAACACCATATATTTT.